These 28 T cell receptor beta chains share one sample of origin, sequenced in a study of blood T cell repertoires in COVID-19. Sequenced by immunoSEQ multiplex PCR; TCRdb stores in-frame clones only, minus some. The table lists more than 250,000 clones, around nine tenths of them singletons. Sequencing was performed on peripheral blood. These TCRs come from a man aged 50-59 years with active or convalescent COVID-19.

The CDR3 loop reads CASSVGADRFYEQYF. The CDR3 DNA sequence: TGTGCCAGCAGCGTAGGGGCGGACAGGTTCTACGAGCAGTACTTC. V gene TRBV9 combines with J gene TRBJ2-7; 7 bases are a match to TRBD1. CDR1 is SGDLS and CDR2 is YYNGEE in the germline V gene. This CDR3 has 15 amino acids. The V and J ends lost 0 bases and 3 bases, in that order; junction bases with no gene match: 6.

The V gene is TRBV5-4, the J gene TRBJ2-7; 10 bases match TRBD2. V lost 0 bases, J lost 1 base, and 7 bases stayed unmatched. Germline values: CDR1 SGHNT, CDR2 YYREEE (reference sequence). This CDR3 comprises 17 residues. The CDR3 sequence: CASSLGGPSGGSYEQYF. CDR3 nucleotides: TGTGCCAGCAGCTTGGGGGGCCCTAGCGGGGGTTCCTACGAGCAGTACTTC.

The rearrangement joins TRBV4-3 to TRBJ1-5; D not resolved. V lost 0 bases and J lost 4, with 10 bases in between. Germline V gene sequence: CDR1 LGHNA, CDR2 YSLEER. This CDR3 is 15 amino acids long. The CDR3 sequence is CASSQEVTRNQPQHF. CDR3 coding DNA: TGCGCCAGCAGCCAAGAAGTTACCAGAAATCAGCCCCAGCATTTT.

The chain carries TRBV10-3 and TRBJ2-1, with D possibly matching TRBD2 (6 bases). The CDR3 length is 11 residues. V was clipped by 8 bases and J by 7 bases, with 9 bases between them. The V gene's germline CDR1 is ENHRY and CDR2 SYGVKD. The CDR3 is CAIGTSNEQFF. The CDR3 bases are TGTGCCATCGGGACTTCGAATGAGCAGTTCTTC.

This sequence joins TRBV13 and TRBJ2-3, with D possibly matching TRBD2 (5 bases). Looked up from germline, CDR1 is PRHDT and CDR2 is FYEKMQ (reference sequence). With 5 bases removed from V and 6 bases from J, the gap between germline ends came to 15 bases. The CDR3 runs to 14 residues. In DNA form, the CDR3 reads TGTGCCAGCAGCACTAGACTGCAGATCGATACGCAGTATTTT. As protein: CASSTRLQIDTQYF.

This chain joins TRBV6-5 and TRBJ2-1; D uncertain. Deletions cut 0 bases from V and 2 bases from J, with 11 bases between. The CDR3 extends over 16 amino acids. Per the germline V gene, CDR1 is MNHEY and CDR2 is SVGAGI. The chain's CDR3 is CASSYSIGVPYNEQFF. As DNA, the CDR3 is TGTGCCAGCAGTTACTCAATCGGAGTTCCCTACAATGAGCAGTTCTTC.

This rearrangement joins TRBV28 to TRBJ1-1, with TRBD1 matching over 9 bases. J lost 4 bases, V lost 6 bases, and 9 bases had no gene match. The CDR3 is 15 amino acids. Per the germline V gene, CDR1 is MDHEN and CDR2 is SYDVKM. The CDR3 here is CASRYSGQGGTEAFF. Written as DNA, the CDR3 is TGTGCCAGCAGATATTCGGGACAGGGCGGCACTGAAGCTTTCTTT.

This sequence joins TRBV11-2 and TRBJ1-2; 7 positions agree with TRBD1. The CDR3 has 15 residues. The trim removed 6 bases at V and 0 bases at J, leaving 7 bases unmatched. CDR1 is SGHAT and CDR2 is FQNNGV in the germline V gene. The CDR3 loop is CASRFGQVANYGYTF. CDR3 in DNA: TGTGCCAGCAGATTTGGACAGGTAGCTAACTATGGCTACACCTTC.

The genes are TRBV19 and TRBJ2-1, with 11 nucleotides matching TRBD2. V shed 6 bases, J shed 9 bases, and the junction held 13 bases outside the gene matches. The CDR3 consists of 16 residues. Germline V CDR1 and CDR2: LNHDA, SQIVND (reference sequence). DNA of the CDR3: TGTGCCAGTAGCGTATCCCTAGCGGGAGGCCCTGGTGAGCAGTTCTTC. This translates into CASSVSLAGGPGEQFF.

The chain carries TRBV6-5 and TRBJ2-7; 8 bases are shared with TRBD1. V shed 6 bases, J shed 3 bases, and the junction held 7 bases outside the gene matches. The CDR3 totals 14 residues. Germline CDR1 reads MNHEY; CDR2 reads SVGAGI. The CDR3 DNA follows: TGTGCCAGCAGACTGACAGGGGTGGGCTACGAGCAGTACTTC. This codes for CASRLTGVGYEQYF.

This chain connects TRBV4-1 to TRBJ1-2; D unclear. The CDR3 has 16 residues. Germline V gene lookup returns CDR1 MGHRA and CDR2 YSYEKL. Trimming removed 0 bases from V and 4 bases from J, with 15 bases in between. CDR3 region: CASSQEVVAGAYGYTF. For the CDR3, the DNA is TGCGCCAGCAGCCAAGAGGTGGTCGCGGGAGCCTATGGCTACACCTTC.

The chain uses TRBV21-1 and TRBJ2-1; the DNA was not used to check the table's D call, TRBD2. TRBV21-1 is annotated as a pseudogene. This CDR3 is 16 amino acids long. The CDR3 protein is CASSKPGLAGNNEQFF. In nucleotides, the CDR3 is TGTGCCAGCAGCAAACCGGGACTAGCGGGGAACAATGAGCAGTTCTTC.

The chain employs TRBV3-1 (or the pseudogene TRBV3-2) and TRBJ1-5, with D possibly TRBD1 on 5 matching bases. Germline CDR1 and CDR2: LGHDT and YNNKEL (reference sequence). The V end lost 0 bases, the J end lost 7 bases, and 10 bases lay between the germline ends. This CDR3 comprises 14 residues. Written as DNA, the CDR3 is TGTGCCAGCAGCCAAGATGTCGGGGGACAGCCCCAGCATTTT. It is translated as CASSQDVGGQPQHF.

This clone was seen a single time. CDR3 sequence: CASSDYRVGYTF. For the CDR3, the DNA is TGTGCCAGCAGCGACTACAGGGTTGGCTACACCTTC. The chain recombines TRBV7-2 with TRBJ1-2; a possible D gene is TRBD1 (6 bases). Trimming took off 5 bases at V and 7 bases at J, with 11 bases between the two ends. The CDR3 length is 12 residues. Germline loops: CDR1 SGHTA, CDR2 FQGNSA.

CDR3 nucleotide sequence: TGTGCCAGCAGCCAAGAAAATTTTATAGCGGGAGCGGTTGAGCAGTTCTTC. Amino acid sequence: CASSQENFIAGAVEQFF. The chain joins TRBV4-2 to TRBJ2-1; 9 positions match TRBD2. V lost 0 bases to trimming and J lost 9 bases; unmatched junction nucleotides: 12. The CDR3 length is 17 residues. CDR1 LGHNA and CDR2 YNFKEQ come from the germline V gene.

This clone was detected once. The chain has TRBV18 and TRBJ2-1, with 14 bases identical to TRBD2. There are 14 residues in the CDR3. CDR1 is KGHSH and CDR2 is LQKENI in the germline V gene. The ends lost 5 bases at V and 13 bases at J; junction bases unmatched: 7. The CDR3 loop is CASSEGLAGDIQFF. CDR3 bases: TGTGCCAGCTCAGAGGGACTAGCGGGAGATATCCAGTTCTTC.

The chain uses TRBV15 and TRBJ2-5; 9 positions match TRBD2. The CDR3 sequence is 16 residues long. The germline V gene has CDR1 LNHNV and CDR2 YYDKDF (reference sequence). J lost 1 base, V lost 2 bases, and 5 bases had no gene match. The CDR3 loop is CATSRPRTSVQETQYF. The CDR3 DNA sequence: TGTGCCACCAGCAGACCCCGGACTAGCGTCCAAGAGACCCAGTACTTC.

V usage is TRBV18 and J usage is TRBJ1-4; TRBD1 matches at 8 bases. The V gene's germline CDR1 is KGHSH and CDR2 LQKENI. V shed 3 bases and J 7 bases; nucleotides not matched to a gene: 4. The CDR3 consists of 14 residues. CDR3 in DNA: TGTGCCAGCTCACCTCAGGGGGCGGGTGAAAAACTGTTTTTT. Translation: CASSPQGAGEKLFF.

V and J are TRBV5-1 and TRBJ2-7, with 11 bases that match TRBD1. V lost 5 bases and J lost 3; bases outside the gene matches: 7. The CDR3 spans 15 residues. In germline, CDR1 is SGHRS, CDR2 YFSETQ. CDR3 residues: CASRVPGQGVYEQYF. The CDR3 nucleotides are TGCGCCAGCAGAGTACCGGGACAGGGGGTCTACGAGCAGTACTTC. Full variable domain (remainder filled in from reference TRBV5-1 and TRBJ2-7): KAGVTQTPRYLIKTRGQQVTLSCSPISGHRSVSWYQQTPGQGLQFLFEYFSETQRNKGNFPGRFSGRQFSNSRSEMNVSTLELGDSALYLCASRVPGQGVYEQYFGPGTRLTVT.

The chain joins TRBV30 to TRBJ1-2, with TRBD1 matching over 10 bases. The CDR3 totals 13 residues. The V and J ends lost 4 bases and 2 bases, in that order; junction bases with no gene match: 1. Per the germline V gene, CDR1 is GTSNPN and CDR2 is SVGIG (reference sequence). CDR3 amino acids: CAWTGQGNYGYTF. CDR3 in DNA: TGTGCCTGGACGGGACAGGGGAACTATGGCTACACCTTC.

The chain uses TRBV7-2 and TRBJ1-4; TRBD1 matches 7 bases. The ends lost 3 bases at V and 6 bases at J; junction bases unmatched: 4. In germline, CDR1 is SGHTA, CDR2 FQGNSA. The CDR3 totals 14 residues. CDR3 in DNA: TGTGCCAGCAGCTTCTACACAGGGGATGAAAAACTGTTTTTT. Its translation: CASSFYTGDEKLFF.

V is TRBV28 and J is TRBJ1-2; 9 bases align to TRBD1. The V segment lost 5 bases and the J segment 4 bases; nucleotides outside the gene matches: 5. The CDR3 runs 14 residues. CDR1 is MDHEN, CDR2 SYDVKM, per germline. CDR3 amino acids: CASSGDRGGYGYTF. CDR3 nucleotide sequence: TGTGCCAGCAGTGGAGACAGGGGGGGCTATGGCTACACCTTC.

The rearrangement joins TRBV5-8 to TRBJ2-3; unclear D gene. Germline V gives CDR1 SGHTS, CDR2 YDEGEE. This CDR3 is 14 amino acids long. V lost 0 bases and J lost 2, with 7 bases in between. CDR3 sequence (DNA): TGTGCCAGCAGCTTGGTCCCATCCACAGATACGCAGTATTTT. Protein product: CASSLVPSTDTQYF.

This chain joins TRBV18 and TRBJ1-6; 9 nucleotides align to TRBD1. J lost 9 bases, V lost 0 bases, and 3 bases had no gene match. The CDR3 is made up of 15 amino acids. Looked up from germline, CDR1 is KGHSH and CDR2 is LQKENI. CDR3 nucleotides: TGTGCCAGCTCACCACCCGGGACAGGGAGTTCACCCCTCCACTTT. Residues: CASSPPGTGSSPLHF.

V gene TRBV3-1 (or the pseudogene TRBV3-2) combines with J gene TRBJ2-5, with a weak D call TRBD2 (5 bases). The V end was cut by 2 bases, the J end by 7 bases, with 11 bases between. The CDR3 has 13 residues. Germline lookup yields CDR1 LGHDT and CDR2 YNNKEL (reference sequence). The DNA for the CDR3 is TGTGCCAGCAGCCAATGGACCGGAGGGACCCAGTACTTC. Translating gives CASSQWTGGTQYF.

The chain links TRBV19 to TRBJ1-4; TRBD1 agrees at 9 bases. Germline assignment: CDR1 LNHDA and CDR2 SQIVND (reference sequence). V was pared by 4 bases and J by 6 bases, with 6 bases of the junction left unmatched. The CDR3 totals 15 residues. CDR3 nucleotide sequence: TGTGCCAGTAGTAGCCCGGGACAGGGTTATGAAAAACTGTTTTTT. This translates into CASSSPGQGYEKLFF. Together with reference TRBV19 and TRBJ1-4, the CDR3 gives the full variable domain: DGGITQSPKYLFRKEGQNVTLSCEQNLNHDAMYWYRQDPGQGLRLIYYSQIVNDFQKGDIAEGYSVSREKKESFPLTVTSAQKNPTAFYLCASSSPGQGYEKLFFGSGTQLSVL.

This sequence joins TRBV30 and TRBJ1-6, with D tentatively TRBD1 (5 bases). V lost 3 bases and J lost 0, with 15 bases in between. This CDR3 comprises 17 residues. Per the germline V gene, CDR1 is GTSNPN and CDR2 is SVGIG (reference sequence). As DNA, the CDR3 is TGTGCCTGGAGCGGTGGCTGGGGGGGCTCCTATAATTCACCCCTCCACTTT. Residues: CAWSGGWGGSYNSPLHF.

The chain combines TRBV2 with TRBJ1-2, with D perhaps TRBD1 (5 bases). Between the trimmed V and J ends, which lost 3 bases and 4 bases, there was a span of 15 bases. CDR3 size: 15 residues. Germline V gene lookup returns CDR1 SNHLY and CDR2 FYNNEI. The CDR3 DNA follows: TGTGCCAGCAGTGATAGGGGTCACGGGCCCTATGGCTACACCTTC. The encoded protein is CASSDRGHGPYGYTF.